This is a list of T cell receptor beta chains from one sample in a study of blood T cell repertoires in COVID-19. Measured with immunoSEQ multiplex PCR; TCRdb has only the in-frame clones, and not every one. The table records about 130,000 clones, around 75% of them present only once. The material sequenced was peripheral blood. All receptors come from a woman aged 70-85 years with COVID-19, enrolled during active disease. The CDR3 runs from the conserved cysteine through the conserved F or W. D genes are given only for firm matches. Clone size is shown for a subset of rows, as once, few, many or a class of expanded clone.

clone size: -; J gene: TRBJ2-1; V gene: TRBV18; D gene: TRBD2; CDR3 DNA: TGTGCCAGCTCACCCGAAGCGGGGGGGCAGTTCTTC; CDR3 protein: CASSPEAGGQFF
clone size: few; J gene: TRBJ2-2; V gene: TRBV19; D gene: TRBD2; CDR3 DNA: TGTGCCAGTAGGGGACTCTTAGCGGGGGAGCACACCGGGGAGCTGTTTTTT; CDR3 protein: CASRGLLAGEHTGELFF
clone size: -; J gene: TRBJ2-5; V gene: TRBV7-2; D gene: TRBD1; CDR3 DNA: TGTGCCAGCAGCTTAGGACCGACAGGGGGCGGGGAGACCCAGTACTTC; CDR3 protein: CASSLGPTGGGETQYF
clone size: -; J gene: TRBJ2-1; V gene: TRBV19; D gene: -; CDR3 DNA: TGTGCCAGTAGTATGATGGGAGGTGAGCAGTTCTTC; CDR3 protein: CASSMMGGEQFF
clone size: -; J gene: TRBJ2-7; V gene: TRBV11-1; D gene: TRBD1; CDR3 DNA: TGTGCCAGCAGCTCCCGGACAGGGATGGACGAGCAGTACTTC; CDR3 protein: CASSSRTGMDEQYF
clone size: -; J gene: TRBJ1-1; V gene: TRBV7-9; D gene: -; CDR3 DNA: TGTGCCAGCGCCCCCGACAGGCGGTACACTGAAGCTTTCTTT; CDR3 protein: CASAPDRRYTEAFF
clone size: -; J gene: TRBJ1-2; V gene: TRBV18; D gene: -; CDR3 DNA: TGTGCCAGCACATCTCAGACCGTGCCCTCTAGGGGCTACACCTTC; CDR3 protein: CASTSQTVPSRGYTF
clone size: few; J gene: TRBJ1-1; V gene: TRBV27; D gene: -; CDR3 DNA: TGTGCCAGCAGTCCAGGGGTGAATGGGGGTGGCACTGAAGCTTTCTTT; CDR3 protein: CASSPGVNGGGTEAFF
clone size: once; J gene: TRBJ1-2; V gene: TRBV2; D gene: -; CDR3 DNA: TGTGCCACCCCCAGTGAAGGGGTCTATGGCTACACCTTC; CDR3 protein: CATPSEGVYGYTF
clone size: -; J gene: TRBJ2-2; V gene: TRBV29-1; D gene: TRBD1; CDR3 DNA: TGCAGCGTTGTTGGGACAGTCCCCACCGGGGAGCTGTTTTTT; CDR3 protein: CSVVGTVPTGELFF
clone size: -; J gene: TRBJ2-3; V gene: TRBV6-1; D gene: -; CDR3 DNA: TGTGCCAGCAGTGAAGTCGGGGTGGCAGATACGCAGTATTTT; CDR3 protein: CASSEVGVADTQYF